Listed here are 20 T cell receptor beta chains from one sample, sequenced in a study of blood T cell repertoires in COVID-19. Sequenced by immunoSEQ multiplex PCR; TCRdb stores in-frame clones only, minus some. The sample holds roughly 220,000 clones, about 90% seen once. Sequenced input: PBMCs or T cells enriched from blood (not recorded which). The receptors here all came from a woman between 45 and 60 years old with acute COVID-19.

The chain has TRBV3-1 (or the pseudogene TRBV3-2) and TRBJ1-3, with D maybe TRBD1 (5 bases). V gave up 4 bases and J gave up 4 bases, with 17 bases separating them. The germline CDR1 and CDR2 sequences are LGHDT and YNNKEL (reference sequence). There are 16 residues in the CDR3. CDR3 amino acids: CASSPSSGGSGNTIYF. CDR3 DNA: TGTGCCAGCAGCCCCAGTAGCGGGGGATCCGGAAACACCATATATTTT.

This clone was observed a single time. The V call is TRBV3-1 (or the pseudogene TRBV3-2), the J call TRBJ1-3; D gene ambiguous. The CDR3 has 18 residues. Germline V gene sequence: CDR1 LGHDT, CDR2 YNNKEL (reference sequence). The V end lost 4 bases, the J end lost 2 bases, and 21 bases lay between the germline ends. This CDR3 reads CASSRNGGPPAAGNTIYF. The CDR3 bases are TGTGCCAGCAGCCGAAATGGCGGGCCCCCAGCCGCTGGAAACACCATATATTTT.

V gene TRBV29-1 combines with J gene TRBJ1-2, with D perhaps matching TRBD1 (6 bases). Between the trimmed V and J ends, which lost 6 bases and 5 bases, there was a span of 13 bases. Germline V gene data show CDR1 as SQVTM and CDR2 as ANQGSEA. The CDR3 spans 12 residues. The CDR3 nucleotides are TGCAGCGTCCTGACAGGCACTTATGGCTACACCTTC. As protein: CSVLTGTYGYTF. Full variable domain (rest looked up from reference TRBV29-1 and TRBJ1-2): SAVISQKPSRDICQRGTSLTIQCQVDSQVTMMFWYRQQPGQSLTLIATANQGSEATYESGFVIDKFPISRPNLTFSTLTVSNMSPEDSSIYLCSVLTGTYGYTFGSGTRLTVV.

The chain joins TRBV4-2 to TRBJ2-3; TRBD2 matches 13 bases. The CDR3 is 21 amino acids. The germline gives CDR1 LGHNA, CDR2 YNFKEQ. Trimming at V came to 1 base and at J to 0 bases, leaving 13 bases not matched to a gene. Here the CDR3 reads CASSQVPGLAGPASSTDTQYF. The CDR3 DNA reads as TGTGCCAGCAGCCAAGTCCCGGGACTAGCGGGACCGGCCAGTAGCACAGATACGCAGTATTTT.

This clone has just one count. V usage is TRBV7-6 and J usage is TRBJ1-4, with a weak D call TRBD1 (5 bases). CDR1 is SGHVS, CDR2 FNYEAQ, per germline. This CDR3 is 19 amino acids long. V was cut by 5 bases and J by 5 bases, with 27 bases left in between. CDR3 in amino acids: CASSPLFTGRLKGNEKLFF. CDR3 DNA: TGTGCCAGCAGCCCCCTATTTACAGGACGCCTAAAGGGGAATGAAAAACTGTTTTTT.

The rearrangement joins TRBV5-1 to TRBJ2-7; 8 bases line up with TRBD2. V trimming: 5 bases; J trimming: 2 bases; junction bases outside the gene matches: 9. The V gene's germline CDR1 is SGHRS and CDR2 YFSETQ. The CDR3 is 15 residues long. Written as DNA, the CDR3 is TGCGCCAGCAGTCGACTCGCGGGGGGCACCTACGAGCAGTACTTC. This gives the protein CASSRLAGGTYEQYF.

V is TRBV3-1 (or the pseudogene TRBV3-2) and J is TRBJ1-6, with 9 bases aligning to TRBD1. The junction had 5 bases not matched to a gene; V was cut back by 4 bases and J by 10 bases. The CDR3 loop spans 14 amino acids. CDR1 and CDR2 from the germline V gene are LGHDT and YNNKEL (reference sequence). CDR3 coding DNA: TGTGCCAGCAGCCCAGGGACAGGGTGGTCACCCCTCCACTTT. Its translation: CASSPGTGWSPLHF.

The CDR3 DNA sequence: TGTGCCAGCAGTCTGGCCCCACGCCAGCAGTACTTC. As protein: CASSLAPRQQYF. The chain uses TRBV28 and TRBJ2-7; no definite D call. Germline CDR1 reads MDHEN; CDR2 reads SYDVKM. This CDR3 spans 12 amino acids. Trimming took 5 bases from V and 8 from J, leaving 13 bases between them.

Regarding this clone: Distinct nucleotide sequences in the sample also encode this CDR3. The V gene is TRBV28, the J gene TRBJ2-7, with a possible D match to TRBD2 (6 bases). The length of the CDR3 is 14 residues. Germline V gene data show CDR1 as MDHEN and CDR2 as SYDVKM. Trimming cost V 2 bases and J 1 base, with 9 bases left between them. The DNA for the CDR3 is TGTGCCAGCAGTTTAGGGACTCGGTCCTACGAGCAGTACTTC. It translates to CASSLGTRSYEQYF.

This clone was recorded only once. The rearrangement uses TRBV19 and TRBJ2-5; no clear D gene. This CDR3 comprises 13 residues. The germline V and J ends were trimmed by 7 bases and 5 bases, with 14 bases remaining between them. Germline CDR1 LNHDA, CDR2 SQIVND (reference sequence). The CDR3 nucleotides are TGTGCCAGTAAATCCACCGGGTGGGAGACCCAGTACTTC. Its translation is CASKSTGWETQYF.

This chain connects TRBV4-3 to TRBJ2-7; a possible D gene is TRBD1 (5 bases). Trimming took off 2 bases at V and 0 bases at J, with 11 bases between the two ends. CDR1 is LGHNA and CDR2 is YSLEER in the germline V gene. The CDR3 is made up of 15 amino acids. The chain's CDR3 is CASSQSITGSYEQYF. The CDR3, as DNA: TGCGCCAGCAGCCAATCCATAACAGGCTCCTACGAGCAGTACTTC.

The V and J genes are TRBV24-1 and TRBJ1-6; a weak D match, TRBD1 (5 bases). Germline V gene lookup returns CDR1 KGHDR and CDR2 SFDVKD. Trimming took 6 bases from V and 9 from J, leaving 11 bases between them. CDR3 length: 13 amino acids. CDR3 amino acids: CATSKSGGSPLHF. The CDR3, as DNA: TGTGCCACCAGTAAAAGCGGGGGTTCACCCCTCCACTTT.

In DNA, the CDR3 is TGCGCCAGCAGCTCATCCCAGGTTGAAGCTTTCTTT. Amino acids: CASSSSQVEAFF. This chain links TRBV5-1 with TRBJ1-1; D unresolved. The length of the CDR3 is 12 residues. Germline V lookup: CDR1 SGHRS, CDR2 YFSETQ. V lost 3 bases and J lost 7, with 10 bases in between.

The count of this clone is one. The CDR3 sequence: CSAQTRGGSPLHF. The CDR3 nucleotides are TGCAGCGCTCAGACGCGGGGTGGCTCACCCCTCCACTTT. V and J are TRBV29-1 and TRBJ1-6; no clear D. Per germline, CDR1 SQVTM and CDR2 ANQGSEA. This CDR3 is 13 amino acids long. V was cut by 7 bases and J by 10 bases, with 17 bases left in between.

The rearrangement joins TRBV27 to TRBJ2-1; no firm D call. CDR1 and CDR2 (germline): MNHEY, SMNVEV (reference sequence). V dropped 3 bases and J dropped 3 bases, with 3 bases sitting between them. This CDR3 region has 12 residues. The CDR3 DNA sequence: TGTGCCAGCAGTTTCAACTACAATGAGCAGTTCTTC. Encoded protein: CASSFNYNEQFF.

CDR3 sequence reads: CASKGTGGEKLFF. Here the CDR3 DNA reads TGTGCCAGCAAGGGGACAGGGGGAGAAAAACTGTTTTTT. The chain is built from TRBV2 and TRBJ1-4; 11 nucleotides line up with TRBD1. The V and J ends lost 7 bases and 8 bases, in that order; junction bases with no gene match: 3. CDR1 is SNHLY and CDR2 is FYNNEI in the germline V gene. The CDR3 length is 13 residues.

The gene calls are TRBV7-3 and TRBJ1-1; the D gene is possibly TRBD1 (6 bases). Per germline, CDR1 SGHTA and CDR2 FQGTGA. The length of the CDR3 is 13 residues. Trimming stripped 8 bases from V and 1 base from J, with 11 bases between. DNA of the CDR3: TGTGCCAGCGGTAGGGACAAGAACACTGAAGCTTTCTTT. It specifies CASGRDKNTEAFF.

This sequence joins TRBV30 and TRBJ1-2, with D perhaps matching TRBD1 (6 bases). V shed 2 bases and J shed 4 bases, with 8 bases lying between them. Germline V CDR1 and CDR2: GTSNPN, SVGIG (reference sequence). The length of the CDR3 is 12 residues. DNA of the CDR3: TGTGCCTGGAGTTGGGGGCTCTATGGCTACACCTTC. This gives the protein CAWSWGLYGYTF.

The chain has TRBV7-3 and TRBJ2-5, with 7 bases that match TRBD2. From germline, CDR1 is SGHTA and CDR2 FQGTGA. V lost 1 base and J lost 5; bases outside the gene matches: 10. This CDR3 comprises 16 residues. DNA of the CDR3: TGTGCCAGCAGCTTAAGAGGGGCGGGAGAATTGGAGACCCAGTACTTC. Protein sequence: CASSLRGAGELETQYF. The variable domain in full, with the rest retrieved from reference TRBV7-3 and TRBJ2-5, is GAGVSQTPSNKVTEKGKYVELRCDPISGHTALYWYRQSLGQGPEFLIYFQGTGAADDSGLPNDRFFAVRPEGSVSTLKIQRTERGDSAVYLCASSLRGAGELETQYFGPGTRLLVL.

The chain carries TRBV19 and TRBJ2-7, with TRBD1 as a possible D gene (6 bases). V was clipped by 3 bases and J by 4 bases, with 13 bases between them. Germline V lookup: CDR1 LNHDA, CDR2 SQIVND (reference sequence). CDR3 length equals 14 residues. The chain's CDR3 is CASSMGQVGYEQYF. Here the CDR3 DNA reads TGTGCCAGTAGTATGGGACAAGTGGGATACGAGCAGTACTTC.